A selection of T cell receptor beta chains follows, all from one sample in a study of cytomegalovirus exposure and HLA in healthy donors. Sequenced by immunoSEQ multiplex PCR; TCRdb stores in-frame clones only, minus some. Here the sample spans tens of thousands of clones, around 80% being singletons. The material sequenced was PBMCs. The source is a male donor in good health and CMV-seropositive. The conserved cysteine and the conserved F or W are not part of the CDR3 here. The order of the fields is V gene, J gene, D gene, CDR3 protein. A D gene is named only where the DNA matches it firmly.

v_call: TRBV5-1; j_call: .; d_call: .; cdr3_aa: ASSLEGSSSYEQY
v_call: TRBV9; j_call: TRBJ2-7; d_call: .; cdr3_aa: ASSPRGGGANLRDEQY
v_call: TRBV18; j_call: TRBJ2-7; d_call: TRBD2; cdr3_aa: ASSPGLAGPYEQY
v_call: TRBV5-1; j_call: TRBJ2-7; d_call: TRBD1; cdr3_aa: ASSSTGPGYEQY
v_call: TRBV5-4; j_call: TRBJ2-3; d_call: TRBD2; cdr3_aa: ASSFLSGQSTDTQY
v_call: TRBV7-8; j_call: TRBJ1-2; d_call: .; cdr3_aa: ASSLASVGRDYGYT
v_call: TRBV25-1; j_call: TRBJ1-2; d_call: .; cdr3_aa: ASSDPRTSWGDGGYT
v_call: TRBV27; j_call: TRBJ2-1; d_call: .; cdr3_aa: ASSSHRRYEQF
v_call: TRBV2; j_call: TRBJ1-2; d_call: .; cdr3_aa: ASSEVAAGYGYT
v_call: TRBV28; j_call: TRBJ1-3; d_call: .; cdr3_aa: ASSSGLLSGNTIY
v_call: TRBV7-2; j_call: TRBJ2-2; d_call: .; cdr3_aa: ASSPTVTGELF
v_call: TRBV15; j_call: TRBJ2-3; d_call: .; cdr3_aa: ATSSGGKGRGTDTQY
v_call: TRBV11-1; j_call: TRBJ2-7; d_call: .; cdr3_aa: ASSLSGGAITYEQY
v_call: TRBV7-3; j_call: TRBJ1-2; d_call: .; cdr3_aa: ASSPYPGGGLGGYT
v_call: TRBV6-5; j_call: TRBJ1-5; d_call: TRBD1; cdr3_aa: ASSPDRGGNQPQH
v_call: TRBV6-5; j_call: .; d_call: TRBD2; cdr3_aa: ASRTLAGGYEQY
v_call: TRBV27; j_call: TRBJ2-7; d_call: TRBD1; cdr3_aa: ASSLRDSYEQY
v_call: TRBV30; j_call: TRBJ1-3; d_call: .; cdr3_aa: AWTRPGHSGNTIY
v_call: TRBV7-8; j_call: TRBJ2-7; d_call: .; cdr3_aa: ATGDNMAYEQY
v_call: TRBV10-3; j_call: TRBJ1-4; d_call: .; cdr3_aa: AISESHSGLF
v_call: TRBV9; j_call: TRBJ2-5; d_call: .; cdr3_aa: ASSPRGPVGEETQY
v_call: TRBV29-1; j_call: TRBJ2-3; d_call: TRBD2; cdr3_aa: SVSKRERTDTQY
v_call: TRBV19; j_call: TRBJ2-7; d_call: .; cdr3_aa: ASREDGSSYEQY
v_call: TRBV5-4; j_call: TRBJ2-1; d_call: TRBD2; cdr3_aa: ASSRSGGHSYNEQF
v_call: TRBV29-1; j_call: TRBJ2-7; d_call: TRBD2; cdr3_aa: SATSEDYEQY
v_call: TRBV2; j_call: TRBJ2-1; d_call: TRBD1; cdr3_aa: ASSQGANEQF
v_call: TRBV5-4; j_call: TRBJ2-7; d_call: TRBD2; cdr3_aa: ASSLGGRAEEQY
v_call: TRBV12-5; j_call: TRBJ1-4; d_call: .; cdr3_aa: ASGLGLEGEGEKLF
v_call: TRBV11-1; j_call: TRBJ1-2; d_call: TRBD1; cdr3_aa: ASRLTLGGADGYT
v_call: TRBV7-9; j_call: TRBJ2-1; d_call: TRBD2; cdr3_aa: SSSPSIGREGENNEQF
v_call: TRBV7-9; j_call: TRBJ2-5; d_call: TRBD2; cdr3_aa: ASSLAGGETQY
v_call: TRBV18; j_call: TRBJ2-1; d_call: TRBD2; cdr3_aa: ASSPGLARVFGNEQF
v_call: TRBV7-8; j_call: TRBJ2-5; d_call: TRBD2; cdr3_aa: ASSKTSGRLRETQY
v_call: TRBV7-9; j_call: TRBJ1-2; d_call: .; cdr3_aa: ASRWGGDSSYGYT
v_call: TRBV4-1; j_call: TRBJ1-5; d_call: .; cdr3_aa: ASSQDPGDQPQH
v_call: TRBV4-1; j_call: TRBJ1-2; d_call: TRBD1; cdr3_aa: ASSQQEGQAYRGYT
v_call: TRBV9; j_call: TRBJ2-7; d_call: .; cdr3_aa: ASSGAGGDYEQY
v_call: TRBV30; j_call: TRBJ2-3; d_call: TRBD2; cdr3_aa: AWRGLAGEAKGTQY
v_call: TRBV18; j_call: TRBJ1-2; d_call: TRBD1; cdr3_aa: ASSPLGTGDMYGYT
v_call: TRBV5-5; j_call: TRBJ2-1; d_call: .; cdr3_aa: ASRQDSLAYNEQF
v_call: TRBV4-1; j_call: TRBJ2-3; d_call: TRBD2; cdr3_aa: ASSQRGLAGVTDTQY
v_call: TRBV30; j_call: TRBJ2-3; d_call: .; cdr3_aa: AWSRRDTQY
v_call: TRBV7-9; j_call: TRBJ1-1; d_call: .; cdr3_aa: SSSFPSGTEAF
v_call: TRBV19; j_call: TRBJ2-2; d_call: .; cdr3_aa: ASTTRQGMAGELF
v_call: TRBV11-2; j_call: TRBJ1-4; d_call: TRBD1; cdr3_aa: ASSGQGEKLF
v_call: TRBV7-2; j_call: TRBJ2-7; d_call: .; cdr3_aa: ASLALGDEQY
v_call: TRBV6-1; j_call: TRBJ1-1; d_call: .; cdr3_aa: ASRPHGGFAEAF
v_call: TRBV19; j_call: TRBJ2-1; d_call: .; cdr3_aa: ASSMKVLALLGNEQF
v_call: TRBV28; j_call: TRBJ1-5; d_call: .; cdr3_aa: ASSLSGVGGWQPQH
v_call: TRBV5-1; j_call: TRBJ1-1; d_call: .; cdr3_aa: ASSLELTTQGNTEAF
v_call: TRBV18; j_call: TRBJ2-7; d_call: TRBD2; cdr3_aa: ASSPPLAGGGEQY
v_call: TRBV27; j_call: TRBJ2-5; d_call: .; cdr3_aa: ASSSTVEQY
v_call: TRBV6-1; j_call: TRBJ2-7; d_call: TRBD2; cdr3_aa: ASTLAGASYEQY